This T cell receptor beta chain was identified during a study of blood T cell repertoires in COVID-19 (dated by TCRdb to the early 2020s). For the wider study: Samples from collaborators originated in the United States, Italy and Spain and spanned both the acute and convalescent phases of COVID-19. The prospective study material was composed of cDNA or gDNA derived from T cells, B-cell-depleted T cells, or PBMCs. Where available, HLA class I and class II types were obtained from metadata supplied by the sample provider rather than from assay-based typing. Deeply sampled blood TCRbeta repertoires from subjects exposed to, actively infected with, or recovered from COVID-19 were included in the dataset. The samples were drawn from two sources: the first 160 participants of the ongoing ImmuneRACE study, and over 1,000 subjects contributed by 6 global collaborators. The repertoires were released in a freely available public database intended as a resource for research on the immune response to SARS-CoV-2. The sample metadata nearly always contained a de-identified subject ID, COVID-19 status, age in years and sex.

At one collaborating source in Seattle, patients were enrolled during active infection and were followed longitudinally through the course of disease. Whole blood was collected in K2EDTA tubes by collaborating institutions according to the institutions' own protocols. For TCRbeta analysis, collaborator samples were shipped as frozen whole blood, as isolated PBMCs, or as DNA extracted from either sample type. TCRbeta CDR3 regions were amplified from genomic DNA by means of the immunoSEQ Assay, a bias-controlled multiplex PCR. In the paper's pipeline: The number of nucleated cells in each sample was estimated from the amplification of reference gene primers within the assay. Sequence reads were collapsed and filtered to measure the absolute abundance of every unique TCRbeta CDR3 rearrangement. For each sample, productive Simpson clonality was calculated as the square root of Simpson's diversity index across productive rearrangements. This is the immuneACCESS table as TCRdb keeps it, with only in-frame sequences that have V and J called. A part of the clones is gone; compared with another copy, unresolved V genes explain less than half, and the rest is unexplained. V, J and clone size reflect that table, while D and trimming were determined from the DNA. The table for this sample lists 45,000 to 50,000 clones; about nine tenths of them were counted only once. The top ten clones comprise roughly 2.5% of the sample.

Findings and caveats that apply to the study as a whole: The amount of clinical and demographic metadata varied by source and participant and was provided uncurated.

As concerns this clone: What antigen it recognizes has not been identified. No much larger clonotype is one base removed from it; base qualities were not supplied.

The germline ends are 9 bases apart after V is trimmed by 5 bases and J by 2 bases. CDR1 and CDR2, looked up from the germline V gene, are SGHDN and FVKESK. From cysteine to phenylalanine, the CDR3 is 13 amino acids long. Of the read, only the CDR3 DNA is kept; its 39 bases are in frame from base 1. This TCR was sampled from an elderly woman with COVID-19, enrolled during active disease. The chain joins TRBV14 to TRBJ1-2; perhaps TRBD1 is the D gene, with 6 bases matching. What was sequenced was peripheral blood. The DNA sequence follows: TGTGCCAGCAGCTTAACAGGGAACTATGGCTACACCTTC. This codes for CASSLTGNYGYTF.